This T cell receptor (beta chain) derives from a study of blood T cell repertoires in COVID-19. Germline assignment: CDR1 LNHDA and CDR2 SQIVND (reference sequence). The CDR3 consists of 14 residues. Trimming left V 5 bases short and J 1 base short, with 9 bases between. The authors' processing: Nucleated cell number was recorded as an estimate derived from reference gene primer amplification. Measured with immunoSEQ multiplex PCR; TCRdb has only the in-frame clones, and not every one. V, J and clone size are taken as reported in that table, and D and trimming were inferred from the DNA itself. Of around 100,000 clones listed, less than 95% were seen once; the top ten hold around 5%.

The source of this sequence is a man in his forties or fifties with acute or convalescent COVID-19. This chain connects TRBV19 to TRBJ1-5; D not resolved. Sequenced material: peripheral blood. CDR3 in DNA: TGTGCCAGTAGTCACTCCCCAAGCAATCAGCCCCAGCATTTT. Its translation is CASSHSPSNQPQHF.